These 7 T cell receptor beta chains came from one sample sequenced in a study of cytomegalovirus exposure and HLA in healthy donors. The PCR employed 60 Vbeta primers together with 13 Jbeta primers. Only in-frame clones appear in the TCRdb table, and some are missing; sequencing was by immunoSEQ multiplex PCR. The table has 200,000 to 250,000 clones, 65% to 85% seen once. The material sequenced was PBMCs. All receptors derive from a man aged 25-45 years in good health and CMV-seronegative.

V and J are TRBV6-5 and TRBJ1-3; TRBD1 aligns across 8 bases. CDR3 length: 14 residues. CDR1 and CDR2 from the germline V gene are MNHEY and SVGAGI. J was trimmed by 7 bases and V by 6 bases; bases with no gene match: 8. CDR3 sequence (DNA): TGTGCCAGCAGGGCCCCGGGACAGGTTAACACCATATATTTT. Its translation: CASRAPGQVNTIYF.

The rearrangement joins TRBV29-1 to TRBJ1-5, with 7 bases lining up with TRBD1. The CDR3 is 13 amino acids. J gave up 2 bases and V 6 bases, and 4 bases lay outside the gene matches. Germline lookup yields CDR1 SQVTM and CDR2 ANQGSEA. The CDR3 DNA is TGCAGCGTCTTGACAGGGCGCAATCAGCCCCAGCATTTT. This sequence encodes CSVLTGRNQPQHF. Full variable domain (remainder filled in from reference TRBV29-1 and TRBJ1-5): SAVISQKPSRDICQRGTSLTIQCQVDSQVTMMFWYRQQPGQSLTLIATANQGSEATYESGFVIDKFPISRPNLTFSTLTVSNMSPEDSSIYLCSVLTGRNQPQHFGDGTRLSIL.

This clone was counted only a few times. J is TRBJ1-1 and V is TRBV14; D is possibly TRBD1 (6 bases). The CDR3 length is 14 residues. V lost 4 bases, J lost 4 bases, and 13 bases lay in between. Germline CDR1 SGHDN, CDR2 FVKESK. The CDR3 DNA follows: TGTGCCAGCAGCCCTTACAGGGCTCGCACTGAAGCTTTCTTT. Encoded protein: CASSPYRARTEAFF.

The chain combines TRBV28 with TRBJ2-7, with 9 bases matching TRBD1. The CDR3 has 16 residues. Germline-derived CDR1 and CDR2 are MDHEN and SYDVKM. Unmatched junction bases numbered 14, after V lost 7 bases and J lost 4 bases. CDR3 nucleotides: TGTGCCAGCAACCCTTTAGGGACAGGGACTCGTTACGAGCAGTACTTC. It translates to CASNPLGTGTRYEQYF.

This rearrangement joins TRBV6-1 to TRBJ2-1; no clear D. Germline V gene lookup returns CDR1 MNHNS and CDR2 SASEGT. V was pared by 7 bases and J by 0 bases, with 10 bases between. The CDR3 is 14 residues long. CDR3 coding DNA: TGTGCCAGCAAAGAGAGCGTCTCCTACAATGAGCAGTTCTTC. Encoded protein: CASKESVSYNEQFF.

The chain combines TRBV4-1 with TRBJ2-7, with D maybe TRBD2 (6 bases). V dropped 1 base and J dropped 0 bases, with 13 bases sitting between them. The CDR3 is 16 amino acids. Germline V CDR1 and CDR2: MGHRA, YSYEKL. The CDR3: CASSQAMAGSSYEQYF. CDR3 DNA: TGCGCCAGCAGCCAAGCTATGGCGGGGAGCTCCTACGAGCAGTACTTC.

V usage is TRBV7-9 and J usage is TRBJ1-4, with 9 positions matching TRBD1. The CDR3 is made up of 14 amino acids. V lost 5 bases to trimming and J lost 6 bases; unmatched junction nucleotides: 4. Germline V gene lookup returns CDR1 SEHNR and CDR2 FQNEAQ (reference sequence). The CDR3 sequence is CASSLTGGHEKLFF. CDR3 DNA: TGTGCCAGCAGCCTTACAGGGGGCCATGAAAAACTGTTTTTT.